The text below deals with one T cell receptor beta chain. Its antigen is not identified. The CDR3 is 12 residues long. Trimming took off 6 bases at V and 6 bases at J, with 14 bases between the two ends. CDR1 and CDR2 from the germline V gene are SQVTM and ANQGSEA. The data derive from a study of T cells after yellow fever vaccination. Regarding the study as a whole: Clonotypes appearing in both CD4 and CD8 compartments existed, and their share was small. Clones that expanded after primary vaccination mostly reappeared after the booster (roughly 95% CD4, about 89% CD8). One caveat is that FACS-sorted repertoires could contain abundant clonotypes contaminating from the bulk population.

One entry per CDR3 protein, called by TCRdb with MiXCR from the 5' RACE reads. This table has 25,000 to 30,000 distinct CDR3 sequences, around 4.6% appearing once. The receptor's source is a man younger than 45 who received the YFV17D yellow fever vaccine. The sequencing here drew on CD8+ T cells sorted from PBMCs, taken 10 days after the yellow fever booster vaccination. The chain employs TRBV29-1 and TRBJ1-2; D call uncertain. The CDR3 reads CSVLTPVDGYTF. CDR3 nucleotides: TGCAGCGTGCTGACTCCGGTGGATGGCTACACCTTC.